This T cell receptor (beta chain) was recorded in a study of identical twins. Study-level results: Monozygotic twin pairs showed more out-of-frame TCR alpha sharing than models estimated. Insertions ran lower in abundant cord blood beta clonotypes, though not in memory repertoires. Surplus twin overlap in beta out-of-frame sequences was less pronounced.

Template switching added a universal primer site, and cDNA bore unique molecular identifiers. MiXCR was run by TCRdb on the 5' RACE reads, yielding one entry per CDR3 protein. The sample comprises 1.5 million to 2 million distinct CDR3 sequences, less than 35% of which are singletons, and about 0.27% rests with the top ten. Notes on this clonotype: What it binds is not known.

The V and J ends lost 11 bases and 5 bases, in that order; junction bases with no gene match: 12. Per germline, CDR1 SEHNR and CDR2 FQNEAQ (reference sequence). This CDR3 comprises 15 residues. Sequencing used cord blood. This chain uses TRBV7-9 with TRBJ2-1; 10 nucleotides match TRBD2. The TCR was taken from a newborn girl in good health. The CDR3 protein is CAVNLWTSGDNEQFF. DNA for the CDR3: TGTGCCGTTAATTTGTGGACTAGCGGTGACAATGAGCAGTTCTTC.